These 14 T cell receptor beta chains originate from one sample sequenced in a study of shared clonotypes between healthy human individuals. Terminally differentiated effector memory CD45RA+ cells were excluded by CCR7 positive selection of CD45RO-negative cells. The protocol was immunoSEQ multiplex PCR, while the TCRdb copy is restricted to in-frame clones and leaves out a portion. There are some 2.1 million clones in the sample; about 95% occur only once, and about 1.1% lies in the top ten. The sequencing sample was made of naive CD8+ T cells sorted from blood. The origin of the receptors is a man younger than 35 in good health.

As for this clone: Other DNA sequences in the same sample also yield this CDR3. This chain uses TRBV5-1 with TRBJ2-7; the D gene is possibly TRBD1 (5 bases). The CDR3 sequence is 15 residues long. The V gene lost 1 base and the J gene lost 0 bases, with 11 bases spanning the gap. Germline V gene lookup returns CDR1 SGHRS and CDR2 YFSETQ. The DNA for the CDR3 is TGCGCCAGCAGCTTGAGCACAGGACCCTCCTACGAGCAGTACTTC. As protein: CASSLSTGPSYEQYF.

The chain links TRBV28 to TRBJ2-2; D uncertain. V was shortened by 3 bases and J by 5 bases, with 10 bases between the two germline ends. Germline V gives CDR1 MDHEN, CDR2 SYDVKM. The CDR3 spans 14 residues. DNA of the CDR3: TGTGCCAGCAGTTTCCGACTGGAAACCGGGGAGCTGTTTTTT. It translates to CASSFRLETGELFF.

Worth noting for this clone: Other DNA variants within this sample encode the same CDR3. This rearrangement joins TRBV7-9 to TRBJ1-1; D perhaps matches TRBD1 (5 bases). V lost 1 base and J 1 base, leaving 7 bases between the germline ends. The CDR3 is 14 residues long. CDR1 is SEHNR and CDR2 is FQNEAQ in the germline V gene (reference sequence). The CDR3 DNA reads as TGTGCCAGCAGCTTAGTTGGGGGGAACACTGAAGCTTTCTTT. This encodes CASSLVGGNTEAFF. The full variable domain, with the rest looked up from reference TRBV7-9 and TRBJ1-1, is DTGVSQNPRHKITKRGQNVTFRCDPISEHNRLYWYRQTLGQGPEFLTYFQNEAQLEKSRLLSDRFSAERPKGSFSTLEIQRTEQGDSAMYLCASSLVGGNTEAFFGQGTRLTVV.

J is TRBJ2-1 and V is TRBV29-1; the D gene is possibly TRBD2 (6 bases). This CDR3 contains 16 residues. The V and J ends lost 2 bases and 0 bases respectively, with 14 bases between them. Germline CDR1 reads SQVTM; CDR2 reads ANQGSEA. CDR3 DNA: TGCAGCGTTGAATTTGAAGGGACTGACTCCTACAATGAGCAGTTCTTC. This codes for CSVEFEGTDSYNEQFF.

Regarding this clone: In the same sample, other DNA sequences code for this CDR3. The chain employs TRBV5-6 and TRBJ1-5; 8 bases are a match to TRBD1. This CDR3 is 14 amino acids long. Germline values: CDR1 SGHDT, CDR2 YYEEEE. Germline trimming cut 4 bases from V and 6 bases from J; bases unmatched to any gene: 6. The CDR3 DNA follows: TGTGCCAGCAGCCTGGGACAGGCGGGTCAGCCCCAGCATTTT. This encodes CASSLGQAGQPQHF.

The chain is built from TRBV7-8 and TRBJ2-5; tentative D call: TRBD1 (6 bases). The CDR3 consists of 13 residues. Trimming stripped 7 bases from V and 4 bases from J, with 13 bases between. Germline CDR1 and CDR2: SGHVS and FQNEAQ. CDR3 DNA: TGTGCCAGCACCAATGACAGGAGAGAGACCCAGTACTTC. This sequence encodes CASTNDRRETQYF.

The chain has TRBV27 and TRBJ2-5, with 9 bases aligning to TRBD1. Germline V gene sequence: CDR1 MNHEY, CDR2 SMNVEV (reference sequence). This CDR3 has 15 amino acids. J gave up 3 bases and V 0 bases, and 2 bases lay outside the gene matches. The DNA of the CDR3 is TGTGCCAGCAGTTTATCCGGGGACAGGGAAGAGACCCAGTACTTC. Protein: CASSLSGDREETQYF.

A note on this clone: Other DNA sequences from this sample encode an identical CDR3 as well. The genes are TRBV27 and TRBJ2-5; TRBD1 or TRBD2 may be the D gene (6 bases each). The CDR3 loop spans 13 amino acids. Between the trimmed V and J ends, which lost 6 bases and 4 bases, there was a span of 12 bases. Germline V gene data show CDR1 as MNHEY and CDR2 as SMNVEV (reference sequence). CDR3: CASSLGGRETQYF. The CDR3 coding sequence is TGTGCCAGCAGCTTGGGGGGCCGAGAGACCCAGTACTTC.

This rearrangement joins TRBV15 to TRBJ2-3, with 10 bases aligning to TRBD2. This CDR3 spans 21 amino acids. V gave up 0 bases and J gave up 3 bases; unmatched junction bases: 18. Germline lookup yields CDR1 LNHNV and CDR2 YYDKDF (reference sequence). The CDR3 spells CATSRDGLETSGPYQTDTQYF. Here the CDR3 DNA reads TGTGCCACCAGCAGAGATGGGCTGGAGACTAGCGGGCCTTACCAGACAGATACGCAGTATTTT.

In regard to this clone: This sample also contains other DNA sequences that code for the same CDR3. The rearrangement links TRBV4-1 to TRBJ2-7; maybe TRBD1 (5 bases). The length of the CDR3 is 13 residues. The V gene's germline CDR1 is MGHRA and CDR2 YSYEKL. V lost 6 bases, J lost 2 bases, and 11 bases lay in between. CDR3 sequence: CASSRQLAYEQYF. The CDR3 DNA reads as TGCGCCAGCAGTAGACAGCTAGCCTACGAGCAGTACTTC.

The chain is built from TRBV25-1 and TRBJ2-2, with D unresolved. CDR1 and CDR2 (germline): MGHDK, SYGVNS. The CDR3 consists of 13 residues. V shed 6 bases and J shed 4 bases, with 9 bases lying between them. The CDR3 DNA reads TGTGCCAGCAGCCTCTGGGGCACCGGGGAGCTGTTTTTT. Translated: CASSLWGTGELFF.

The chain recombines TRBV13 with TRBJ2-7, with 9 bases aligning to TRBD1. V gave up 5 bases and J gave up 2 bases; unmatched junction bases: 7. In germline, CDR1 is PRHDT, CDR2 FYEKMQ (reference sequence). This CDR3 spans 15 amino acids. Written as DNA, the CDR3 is TGTGCCAGCAGCCCAGGGGGACAGGGAACCTACGAGCAGTACTTC. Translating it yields CASSPGGQGTYEQYF.

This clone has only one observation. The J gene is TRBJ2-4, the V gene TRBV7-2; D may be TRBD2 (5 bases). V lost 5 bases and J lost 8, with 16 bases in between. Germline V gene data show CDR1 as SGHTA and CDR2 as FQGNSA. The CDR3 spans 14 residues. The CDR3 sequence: CASSEAISEDIQYF. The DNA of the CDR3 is TGTGCCAGCAGCGAGGCGATTAGCGAGGACATTCAGTACTTC.

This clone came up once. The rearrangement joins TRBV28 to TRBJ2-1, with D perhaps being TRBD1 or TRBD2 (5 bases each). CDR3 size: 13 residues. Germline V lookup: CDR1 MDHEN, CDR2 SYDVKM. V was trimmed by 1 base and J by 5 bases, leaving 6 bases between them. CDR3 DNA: TGTGCCAGCAGTTTATTGGGGGACAATGAGCAGTTCTTC. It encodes CASSLLGDNEQFF.